The entry below describes one T cell receptor beta chain. What it binds is unknown. This entry comes from a study of CD8+ T cells in alopecia areata. At the level of the study: Affected scalp percentage set treated patients' severity scores.

After removal of 5 bases from V and 5 bases from J, the junction contained 4 bases not matched to a gene. Germline V CDR1 and CDR2: MNHEY, SVGAGI. The CDR3 sequence is 14 residues long. Once RNA had been extracted, it was reverse transcribed into cDNA to act as the sequencing template. The protocol was immunoSEQ multiplex PCR, while the TCRdb copy is restricted to in-frame clones and leaves out a portion. Counted here are about 270,000 clones, over 45% occurring once; the ten biggest clones make up about 0.9%. Stated treatment: oral pan-JAK inhibitor, 5-10 mg twice daily. Study-wide results and limits: Scalp clonality and expanded CD8+ clones among the top 100 were significantly decreased by tofacitinib.

The rearrangement links TRBV6-5 to TRBJ1-5; 9 nucleotides line up with TRBD1. The clonotype was recovered from a human donor with alopecia areata. The specimen comprised CD4+ T cells sorted from blood, sampled at roughly week 52, from a patient treated with tofacitinib. Written as DNA, the CDR3 is TGTGCCAGCAGTCCCCGGGACAGGGATCAGCCCCAGCATTTT. Amino acids: CASSPRDRDQPQHF.